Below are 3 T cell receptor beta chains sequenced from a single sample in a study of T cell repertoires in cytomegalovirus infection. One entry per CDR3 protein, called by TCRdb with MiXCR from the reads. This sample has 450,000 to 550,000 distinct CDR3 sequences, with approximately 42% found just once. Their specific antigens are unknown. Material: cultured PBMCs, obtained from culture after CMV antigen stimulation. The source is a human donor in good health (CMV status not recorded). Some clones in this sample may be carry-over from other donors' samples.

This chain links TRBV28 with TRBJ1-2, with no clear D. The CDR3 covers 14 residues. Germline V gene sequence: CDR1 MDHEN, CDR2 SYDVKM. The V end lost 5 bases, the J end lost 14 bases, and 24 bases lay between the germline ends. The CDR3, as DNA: TGTGCCAGCAGTCGAGTGACACCTATGCGGGCCCTAACCTTC. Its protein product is CASSRVTPMRALTF.

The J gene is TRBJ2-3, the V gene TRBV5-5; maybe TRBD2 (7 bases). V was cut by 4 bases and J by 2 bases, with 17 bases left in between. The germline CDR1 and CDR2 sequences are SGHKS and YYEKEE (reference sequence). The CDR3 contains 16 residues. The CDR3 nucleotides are TGTGCCAGCAGCGGAATGGGGGGGGGCCCCACAGATACGCAGTATTTT. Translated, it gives CASSGMGGGPTDTQYF.

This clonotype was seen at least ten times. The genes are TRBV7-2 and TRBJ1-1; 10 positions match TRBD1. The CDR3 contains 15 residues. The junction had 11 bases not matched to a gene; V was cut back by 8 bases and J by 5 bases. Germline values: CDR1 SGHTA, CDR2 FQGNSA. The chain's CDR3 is CASGPRTGGWTEAFF. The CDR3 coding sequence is TGTGCCAGCGGTCCCCGGACAGGGGGTTGGACTGAAGCTTTCTTT.